This T cell receptor (beta chain) was identified during a study of blood T cells in healthy people across ages. A second PCR, run for roughly 7 to 12 cycles, used a sample-barcoded 5' primer plus a J-beta primer mix. Using its own MiXCR run on the 5' RACE reads, TCRdb lists one record per CDR3 protein. This table holds hundreds of thousands of distinct CDR3 sequences, 58% found once. V trimming: 2 bases; J trimming: 4 bases; junction bases outside the gene matches: 12. Germline V gene data show CDR1 as MDHEN and CDR2 as SYDVKM. The CDR3 spans 18 residues. Each sample gave at least 7 million isolated PBMCs.

The TCR originated in a man aged 30 to 45 in good health. Material: blood. The rearrangement links TRBV28 to TRBJ2-5, with 11 bases matching TRBD2. This CDR3 is CASSLRMLAGGWVETQYF. The CDR3 DNA reads TGTGCCAGCAGTTTAAGGATGCTAGCGGGAGGATGGGTAGAGACCCAGTACTTC.